The 6 T cell receptor beta chains presented below share a single source sample, sequenced in a study of T cells in Graves' hyperthyroidism and ophthalmopathy. The TCR beta CDR3 regions underwent amplification using RNA transcripts as the source. HTBI primers were the set used in a first-round RT-PCR of the TCR CDR3. Via MiXCR, TCRdb re-called the multiplex PCR reads, giving one row per CDR3 protein. This table holds approximately 600,000 distinct CDR3 sequences, 20% found once. Source material: blood. Receptors originate from a man younger than 40 with Graves' ophthalmopathy.

This chain links TRBV6-1 with TRBJ2-3; D gene ambiguous. Looked up from germline, CDR1 is MNHNS and CDR2 is SASEGT. Deletions cut 7 bases from V and 1 base from J, with 12 bases between. This CDR3 has 14 amino acids. As DNA, the CDR3 is TGTGCCAGCAAAGTAGAGCCCGGCACAGATACGCAGTATTTT. This codes for CASKVEPGTDTQYF.

The sample holds a few counts of this clonotype. The rearrangement joins TRBV2 to TRBJ1-2, with D possibly being TRBD1 (5 bases). V was pared by 7 bases and J by 8 bases, with 20 bases between. Per the germline V gene, CDR1 is SNHLY and CDR2 is FYNNEI. The length of the CDR3 is 14 residues. This chain's CDR3 is CASTEPGGLEGYTF. The CDR3 DNA sequence: TGTGCCAGCACCGAACCCGGGGGATTAGAGGGCTACACCTTC.

CDR3 loop: CSVEVRAVAASYNEQFF. CDR3 in DNA: TGCAGCGTTGAGGTTCGAGCGGTAGCGGCCTCCTACAATGAGCAGTTCTTC. This sequence joins TRBV29-1 and TRBJ2-1; D perhaps matches TRBD2 (6 bases). The CDR3 has 17 residues. Trimming cost V 3 bases and J 0 bases, with 18 bases left between them. Germline V lookup: CDR1 SQVTM, CDR2 ANQGSEA.

The chain employs TRBV28 and TRBJ2-3; 7 bases fit TRBD2. The germline gives CDR1 MDHEN, CDR2 SYDVKM. J was trimmed by 7 bases and V by 2 bases; bases with no gene match: 12. This CDR3 spans 16 amino acids. The CDR3 sequence is CASSLGAAGSLNTQYF. Here the CDR3 DNA reads TGTGCCAGCAGTTTAGGCGCAGCGGGAAGTTTAAATACGCAGTATTTT.

The chain carries TRBV7-9 and TRBJ2-1; 9 positions agree with TRBD2. The DNA end favors TRBJ2-7, so the J call may be wrong. Germline V gene lookup returns CDR1 SEHNR and CDR2 FQNEAQ (reference sequence). This CDR3 is built from 15 residues. The CDR3 region is CASSPPSGTYNEQYF. The CDR3 nucleotides are TGTGCCAGCAGCCCCCCTAGCGGGACCTACAATGAGCAGTACTTC.

The table lists this clonotype with many counts. This sequence joins TRBV27 and TRBJ2-3, with 8 bases aligning to TRBD2. The CDR3 has 16 amino acids. The V gene's germline CDR1 is MNHEY and CDR2 SMNVEV (reference sequence). The V and J ends lost 6 bases and 6 bases, in that order; junction bases with no gene match: 14. The CDR3 spells CASRPPPGLGGDTQYF. Here the CDR3 DNA reads TGTGCCAGCAGACCACCACCGGGACTAGGGGGGGATACGCAGTATTTT.